The clone carrying this T cell receptor (beta chain) was seen only a few times. Antigen unknown. This entry belongs to a study of a mutant IDH1 vaccine in newly diagnosed glioma. Study summary: Patients had eight vaccinations, in weeks 1, 3, 5, 7, 11, 15, 19 and 23. The start of vaccination came 4-6 weeks after radiotherapy alone, or with temozolomide cycles. The treated group averaged approximately 38 years old and was about 62% male, around 38% female.

The protocol was immunoSEQ multiplex PCR, while the TCRdb copy is restricted to in-frame clones and leaves out a portion. The table shows more than 55,000 clones, with 82% occurring only once. The CDR3 length is 14 residues. Germline lookup yields CDR1 SGHDT and CDR2 YYEEEE. V shed 4 bases and J 7 bases; nucleotides not matched to a gene: 8. Time point of the sample: week 5, during vaccination. Vaccination used 300 ug of mutant IDH1 20-mer peptide per dose, with topical imiquimod. This chain joins TRBV5-6 and TRBJ1-5; 7 nucleotides match TRBD1. The source material was PBMCs, sampled from a glioma patient whose treatment included an IDH1 peptide vaccine. The TCR originated in a woman aged 18-29 years with glioma. Some clones in this sample may be carry-over from other donors' samples. The CDR3 protein is CASSRDSSLQPQHF. CDR3 nucleotides: TGTGCCAGCAGCCGGGACAGCTCACTCCAGCCCCAGCATTTT.